The T cell receptor beta chain under discussion was sequenced for a study of cytomegalovirus exposure and HLA in healthy donors. Study-level information: Counted in an early data release were about 85 million unique TCRs from HLA-typed donors.

This clone was observed a single time. Its target is not known. Broader study findings: Presence/absence analyses treated sequencing depth as roughly uniform across donors. TCR beta sequences numbering over 15,000 were associated with HLA alleles at 0.05 false discovery rate in a later analysis. It was only CMV serostatus that was available as immune exposure information.

This PCR relied on a set of 60 Vbeta primers and 13 Jbeta primers. TCRdb's table, derived via immunoSEQ multiplex PCR, lists solely in-frame clones and lacks some. Among fewer than 150,000 clones listed, 65% to 80% were seen once. The CDR3 totals 15 residues. Germline lookup yields CDR1 ENHRY and CDR2 SYGVKD. After removal of 6 bases from V and 0 bases from J, the junction contained 4 bases not matched to a gene. This sequence was found in a man in his forties in good health and CMV-seropositive. This chain uses TRBV10-3 with TRBJ2-3; TRBD2 aligns across 9 bases. The sequenced sample was PBMCs. The CDR3 sequence is CAIRDSGRSTDTQYF. The CDR3 DNA reads as TGTGCCATCAGGGATAGCGGGAGAAGCACAGATACGCAGTATTTT.